The clone carrying this TCR beta chain appeared a few times. The antigen is not known. A read error may account for a junction end that differs from germline. Combining a sample-barcoded 5' primer with a J-beta primer mix, a second PCR ran for 7 to 11 cycles. TCRdb fed the 5' RACE reads into MiXCR, producing one record per CDR3 protein. The data contain fewer than 1,200,000 distinct CDR3 sequences, under 30% of them singletons. The data stem from a study of blood T cells in healthy people across ages. Notes on the study in general: Comparison with aged donors showed that long-lived donors had more naive CD4+ cells and higher diversity.

This CDR3 is 15 amino acids long. Germline lookup yields CDR1 SSHAT and CDR2 FNYEAQ (reference sequence). The sample was also reused in another study, on T cells of mothers and their children. From that study: Each mother yielded more than 9.5 million TCR beta CDR3 reads. Each child yielded 2.5 million to 3 million reads. Compared with unrelated pairs, related mother-child pairs had slightly higher, non-significant overlap. Sequencing revealed no T cell clones that were persistent and microchimeric.

This TCR was sampled from a girl aged 2 to 10 in good health. Sequenced: blood. This chain connects TRBV7-7 to TRBJ1-3; TRBD1 is a possible D gene (5 bases). CDR3 bases: TGTGCTAGCAGCCCTTCCGGGACCCATGGAAACACCATATATTTT. It translates to CASSPSGTHGNTIYF.